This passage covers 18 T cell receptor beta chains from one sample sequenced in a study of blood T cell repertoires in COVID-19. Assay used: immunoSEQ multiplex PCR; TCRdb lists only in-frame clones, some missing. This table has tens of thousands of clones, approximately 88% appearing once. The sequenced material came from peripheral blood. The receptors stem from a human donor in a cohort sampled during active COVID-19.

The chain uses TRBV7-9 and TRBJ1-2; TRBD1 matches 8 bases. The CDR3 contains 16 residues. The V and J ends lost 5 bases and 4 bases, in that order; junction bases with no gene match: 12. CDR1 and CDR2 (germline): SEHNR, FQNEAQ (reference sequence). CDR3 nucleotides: TGTGCCAGCAGCCCGAGGGATACTGACAGGGGCTATGGCTACACCTTC. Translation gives CASSPRDTDRGYGYTF.

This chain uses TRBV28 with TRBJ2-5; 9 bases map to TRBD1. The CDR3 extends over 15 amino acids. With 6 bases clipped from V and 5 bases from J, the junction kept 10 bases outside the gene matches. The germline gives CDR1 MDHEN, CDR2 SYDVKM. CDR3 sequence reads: CASSSATGGLETQYF. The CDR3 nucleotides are TGTGCCAGCAGCTCTGCAACAGGGGGCTTGGAGACCCAGTACTTC.

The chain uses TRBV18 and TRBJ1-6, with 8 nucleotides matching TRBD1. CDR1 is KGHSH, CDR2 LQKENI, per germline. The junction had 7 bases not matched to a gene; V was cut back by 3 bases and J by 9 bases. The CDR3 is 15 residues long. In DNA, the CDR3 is TGTGCCAGCTCACCTCGGACAGGGAGACCTTCACCCCTCCACTTT. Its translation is CASSPRTGRPSPLHF.

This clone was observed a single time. CDR3 sequence (DNA): TGTGCCAGCAGCCAAGGGGTTCTAGCGGGGGACGAGCAGTACTTC. This gives the protein CASSQGVLAGDEQYF. The chain links TRBV3-1 (or the pseudogene TRBV3-2) to TRBJ2-7, with TRBD2 matching 10 bases. V trimming: 1 base; J trimming: 5 bases; junction bases outside the gene matches: 5. CDR1 is LGHDT and CDR2 is YNNKEL in the germline V gene (reference sequence). This CDR3 region has 15 residues.

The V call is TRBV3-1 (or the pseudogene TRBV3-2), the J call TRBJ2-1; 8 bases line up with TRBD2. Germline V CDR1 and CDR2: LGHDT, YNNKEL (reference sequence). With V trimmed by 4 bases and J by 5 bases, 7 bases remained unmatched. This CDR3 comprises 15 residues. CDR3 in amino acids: CASSRIAGSNNEQFF. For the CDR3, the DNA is TGTGCCAGCAGCCGTATAGCGGGAAGCAACAATGAGCAGTTCTTC.

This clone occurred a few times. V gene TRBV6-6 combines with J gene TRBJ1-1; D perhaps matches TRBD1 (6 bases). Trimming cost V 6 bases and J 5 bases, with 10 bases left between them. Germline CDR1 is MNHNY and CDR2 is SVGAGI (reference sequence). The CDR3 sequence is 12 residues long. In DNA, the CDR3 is TGTGCCAGCAGGCCAGGGGTAACTGAAGCTTTCTTT. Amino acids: CASRPGVTEAFF.

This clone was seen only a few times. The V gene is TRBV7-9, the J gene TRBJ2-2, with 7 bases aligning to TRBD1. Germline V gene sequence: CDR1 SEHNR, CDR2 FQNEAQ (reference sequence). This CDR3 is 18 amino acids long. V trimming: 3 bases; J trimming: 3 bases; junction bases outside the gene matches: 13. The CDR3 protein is CASSLATDRARDTGELFF. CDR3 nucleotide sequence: TGTGCCAGCAGCTTGGCCACCGACAGGGCCCGGGACACCGGGGAGCTGTTTTTT.

CDR3 protein: CASSEQGAHEQYF. In DNA, the CDR3 is TGTGCCAGCAGTGAACAGGGGGCCCACGAGCAGTACTTC. V is TRBV25-1 and J is TRBJ2-7; TRBD1 matches 8 bases. The CDR3 loop spans 13 amino acids. CDR1 MGHDK and CDR2 SYGVNS come from the germline V gene. Losses at the gene ends were 2 bases for V and 5 bases for J; bases not matched to a gene: 2.

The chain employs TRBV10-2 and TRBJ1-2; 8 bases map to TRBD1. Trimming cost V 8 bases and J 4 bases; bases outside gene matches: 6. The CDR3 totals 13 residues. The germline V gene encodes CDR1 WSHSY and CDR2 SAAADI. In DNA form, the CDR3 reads TGCGCCAGCCGCGGACAGGGCCGCTATGGCTACACCTTC. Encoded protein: CASRGQGRYGYTF.

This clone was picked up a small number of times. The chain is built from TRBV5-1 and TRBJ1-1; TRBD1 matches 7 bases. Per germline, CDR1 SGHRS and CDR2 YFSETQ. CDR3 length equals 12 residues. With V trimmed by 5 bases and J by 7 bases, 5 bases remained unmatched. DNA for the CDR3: TGCGCCAGCAGTCCCGGGACAGTTGAAGCTTTCTTT. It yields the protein CASSPGTVEAFF.

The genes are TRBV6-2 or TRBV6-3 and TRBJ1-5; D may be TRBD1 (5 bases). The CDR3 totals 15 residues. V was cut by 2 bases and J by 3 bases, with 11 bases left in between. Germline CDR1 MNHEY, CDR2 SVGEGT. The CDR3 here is CASSYDSTFNQPQHF. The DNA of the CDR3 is TGTGCCAGCAGTTACGACAGTACCTTCAATCAGCCCCAGCATTTT.

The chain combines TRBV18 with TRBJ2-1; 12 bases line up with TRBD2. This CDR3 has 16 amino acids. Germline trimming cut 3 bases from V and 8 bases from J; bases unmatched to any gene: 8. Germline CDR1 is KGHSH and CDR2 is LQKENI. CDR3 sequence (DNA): TGTGCCAGCTCACCGCCATCTAGCGGGGGGGTTCATGAGCAGTTCTTC. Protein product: CASSPPSSGGVHEQFF.

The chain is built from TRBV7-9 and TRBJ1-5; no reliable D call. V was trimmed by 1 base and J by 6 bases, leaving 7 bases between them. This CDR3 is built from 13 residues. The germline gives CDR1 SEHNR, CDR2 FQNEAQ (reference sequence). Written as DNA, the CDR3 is TGTGCCAGCAGCTTAGAAGGGAGTCAGCCCCAGCATTTT. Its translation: CASSLEGSQPQHF. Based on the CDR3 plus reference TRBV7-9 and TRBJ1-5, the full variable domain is DTGVSQNPRHKITKRGQNVTFRCDPISEHNRLYWYRQTLGQGPEFLTYFQNEAQLEKSRLLSDRFSAERPKGSFSTLEIQRTEQGDSAMYLCASSLEGSQPQHFGDGTRLSIL.

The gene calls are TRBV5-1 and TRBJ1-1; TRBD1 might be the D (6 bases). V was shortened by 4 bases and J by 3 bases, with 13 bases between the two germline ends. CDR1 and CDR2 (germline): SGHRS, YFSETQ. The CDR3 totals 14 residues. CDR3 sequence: CASSLEGGYTEAFF. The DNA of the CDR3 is TGCGCCAGCAGCCTAGAGGGGGGGTACACTGAAGCTTTCTTT. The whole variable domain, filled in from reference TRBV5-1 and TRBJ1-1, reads KAGVTQTPRYLIKTRGQQVTLSCSPISGHRSVSWYQQTPGQGLQFLFEYFSETQRNKGNFPGRFSGRQFSNSRSEMNVSTLELGDSALYLCASSLEGGYTEAFFGQGTRLTVV.

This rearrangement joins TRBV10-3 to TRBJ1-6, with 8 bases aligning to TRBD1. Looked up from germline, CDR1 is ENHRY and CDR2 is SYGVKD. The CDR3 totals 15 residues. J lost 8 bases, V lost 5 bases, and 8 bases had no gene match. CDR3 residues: CAISRGQGEDSPLHF. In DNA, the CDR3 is TGTGCCATCAGTCGAGGACAGGGAGAGGATTCACCCCTCCACTTT.

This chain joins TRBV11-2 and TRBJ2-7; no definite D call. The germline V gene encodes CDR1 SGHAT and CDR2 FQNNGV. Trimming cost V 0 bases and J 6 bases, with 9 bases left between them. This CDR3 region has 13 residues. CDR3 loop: CASSLDLRGEQYF. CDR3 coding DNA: TGTGCCAGCAGCTTAGATCTAAGAGGCGAGCAGTACTTC.

The CDR3, as DNA: TGTGCCAGCAGTGAAGGCATTAGCGGGACCGCAGCCTACGAGCAGTACTTC. It translates to CASSEGISGTAAYEQYF. This sequence joins TRBV6-1 and TRBJ2-7; 8 nucleotides match TRBD2. This CDR3 comprises 17 residues. The J segment lost 2 bases and the V segment lost 1 base, leaving 10 bases of the junction unmatched. Germline V gene data show CDR1 as MNHNS and CDR2 as SASEGT.

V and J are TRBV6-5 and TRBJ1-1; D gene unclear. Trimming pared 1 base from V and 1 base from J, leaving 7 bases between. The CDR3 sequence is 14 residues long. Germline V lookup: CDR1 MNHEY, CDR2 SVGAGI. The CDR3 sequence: CASSYLRQNTEAFF. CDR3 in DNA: TGTGCCAGCAGTTACTTACGACAGAACACTGAAGCTTTCTTT.